This T cell receptor beta chain is drawn from a study of blood T cell repertoires in COVID-19 (dated by TCRdb to 2018 to 2020). Background on the whole study: The collaborator samples originated in the United States, Italy and Spain and spanned the acute and convalescent phases of COVID-19. The material from the prospective study consisted of cDNA or gDNA derived from T cells, B-cell-depleted T cells, or PBMCs. The dataset comprised deeply sampled blood TCRbeta repertoires from subjects exposed to, actively infected with, or recovered from COVID-19. The repertoires were released in a freely available public database meant as a resource for research on the immune response to SARS-CoV-2. Samples were obtained from the ongoing ImmuneRACE study (first 160 participants) and from over 1,000 subjects provided by 6 global collaborators. Nearly every sample came with metadata listing a de-identified subject ID, COVID-19 status, age in years and sex. Where available, HLA class I and class II types were obtained from metadata supplied by the sample provider rather than from assay-based typing.

V sheds 2 bases and J sheds 3 bases, leaving 8 bases between their ends. For CDR1 and CDR2, the germline V gene lists ENHRY and SYGVKD. The CDR3 contains 14 residues, cysteine and phenylalanine counted. Only the CDR3 region is kept as DNA, spanning 42 bases read in frame from base 1. Collaborating institutions collected whole blood in K2EDTA tubes following their own protocols. For TCRbeta analysis, collaborator samples were shipped as frozen whole blood, as isolated PBMCs, or as DNA extracted from either sample type. Overall study results and their limits: Clinical and demographic metadata were provided uncurated, with the amount varying by source and participant.

The immunoSEQ Assay, a bias-controlled multiplex PCR, was used to amplify TCRbeta CDR3 regions from genomic DNA. The original pipeline was this. Nucleated cell counts per sample were estimated from amplification of reference gene primers within the assay. To quantify the absolute abundance of each unique TCRbeta CDR3 rearrangement, sequence reads were collapsed and filtered. For each sample, productive Simpson clonality was calculated by taking the square root of Simpson's diversity index across productive rearrangements. TCRdb obtained this table from immuneACCESS and retained in-frame rearrangements with V and J assigned. These tables miss some clones; where compared with another copy, unresolved V genes account for less than half of the shortfall, and the remainder is unexplained. V, J and clone size reflect that table, while D and trimming were determined from the DNA. The sample includes over 130,000 clones, with around 87% observed a single time. Of the sample, less than 6.5% falls within the top ten clones.

For this clone: Its antigen has not been determined. No per-base quality is available; no much larger clone lies one base away.

This TCR was recovered from a human donor in a cohort sampled during active COVID-19. Rearrangement joined TRBV10-3 to TRBJ2-1, with a weak D call of TRBD1 (6 bases match). Material for sequencing was peripheral blood. DNA sequence: TGTGCCATCAGTGAGCCGGACAGCTACAATGAGCAGTTCTTC. It is translated as CAISEPDSYNEQFF.